These 23 T cell receptor beta chains share one sample of origin, sequenced in a study of blood T cell repertoires in COVID-19. Assay used: immunoSEQ multiplex PCR; TCRdb lists only in-frame clones, some missing. The sample has over 250,000 clones; roughly 89% are singletons. Sequencing was performed on PBMCs or T cells enriched from blood (not recorded which). These receptors were obtained from a woman younger than 35 who had recovered from COVID-19.

The chain is built from TRBV6-5 and TRBJ2-1; D perhaps matches TRBD2 (6 bases). Per germline, CDR1 MNHEY and CDR2 SVGAGI. This CDR3 contains 14 residues. Deletions cut 0 bases from V and 8 bases from J, with 11 bases between. CDR3 region: CASSYSRGTDEQFF. DNA of the CDR3: TGTGCCAGCAGTTACTCACGGGGGACGGATGAGCAGTTCTTC.

The chain recombines TRBV27 with TRBJ2-7, with 7 bases aligning to TRBD2. Looked up from germline, CDR1 is MNHEY and CDR2 is SMNVEV (reference sequence). The CDR3 totals 16 residues. V shed 5 bases and J 7 bases; nucleotides not matched to a gene: 17. CDR3 protein: CASSPPGGLVDREQYF. The CDR3 nucleotides are TGTGCCAGCAGTCCCCCGGGAGGATTGGTGGATCGTGAGCAGTACTTC.

V is TRBV27 and J is TRBJ1-3, with TRBD1 identical over 8 bases. The CDR3 consists of 16 residues. Per the germline V gene, CDR1 is MNHEY and CDR2 is SMNVEV (reference sequence). V shed 5 bases, J shed 0 bases, and the junction held 6 bases outside the gene matches. The CDR3 loop is CASSAGTGISGNTIYF. CDR3 sequence (DNA): TGTGCCAGCAGTGCCGGGACAGGAATCTCTGGAAACACCATATATTTT.

This sequence joins TRBV7-9 and TRBJ1-4; 7 nucleotides align to TRBD1. Germline trimming cut 5 bases from V and 8 bases from J; bases unmatched to any gene: 5. Germline lookup yields CDR1 SEHNR and CDR2 FQNEAQ (reference sequence). This CDR3 region has 13 residues. This chain's CDR3 is CASSGDSPEKLFF. In nucleotides, the CDR3 is TGTGCCAGCAGCGGGGACAGCCCAGAAAAACTGTTTTTT. The variable domain in full, completed from reference TRBV7-9 and TRBJ1-4, reads DTGVSQNPRHKITKRGQNVTFRCDPISEHNRLYWYRQTLGQGPEFLTYFQNEAQLEKSRLLSDRFSAERPKGSFSTLEIQRTEQGDSAMYLCASSGDSPEKLFFGSGTQLSVL.

The chain employs TRBV28 and TRBJ2-7, with D perhaps TRBD1 (7 bases). Germline V gene lookup returns CDR1 MDHEN and CDR2 SYDVKM. This CDR3 contains 18 residues. Trimming took off 4 bases at V and 7 bases at J, with 29 bases between the two ends. CDR3 nucleotides: TGTGCCAGCAGTTCTATAGGAGGGGGCGGACCAGCCCAGCGGGAGCAGTACTTC. Translating gives CASSSIGGGGPAQREQYF.

CDR3 in DNA: TGTGCCAGCAGCATTGGACATAACTACGAGCAGTACTTC. Its protein is CASSIGHNYEQYF. The chain has TRBV7-3 and TRBJ2-7; tentatively, D is TRBD1 (5 bases). The CDR3 covers 13 residues. Trimming cost V 5 bases and J 3 bases, with 11 bases left between them. Germline lookup yields CDR1 SGHTA and CDR2 FQGTGA.

The gene calls are TRBV28 and TRBJ1-3, with a tentative D call TRBD1 (5 bases). Germline V gene sequence: CDR1 MDHEN, CDR2 SYDVKM. The CDR3 loop spans 13 amino acids. Trimming stripped 10 bases from V and 0 bases from J, with 10 bases between. The CDR3 DNA reads as TGTGCCATCAGACAGACCTCTGGAAACACCATATATTTT. Residues: CAIRQTSGNTIYF. Drawing the rest from reference TRBV28 and TRBJ1-3, the complete variable domain is DVKVTQSSRYLVKRTGEKVFLECVQDMDHENMFWYRQDPGLGLRLIYFSYDVKMKEKGDIPEGYSVSREKKERFSLILESASTNQTSMYLCAIRQTSGNTIYFGEGSWLTVV.

The V call is TRBV6-2 or TRBV6-3, the J call TRBJ2-1; 7 bases fit TRBD1. The CDR3 is made up of 16 amino acids. Looked up from germline, CDR1 is MNHEY and CDR2 is SVGEGT. With 4 bases clipped from V and 9 bases from J, the junction kept 15 bases outside the gene matches. The CDR3 here is CASSSLQFDRESEQFF. The CDR3 DNA follows: TGTGCCAGCAGTTCCCTACAATTTGACAGGGAGAGTGAGCAGTTCTTC.

This chain uses TRBV7-2 with TRBJ1-3; tentatively, D is TRBD1 (6 bases). There are 16 residues in the CDR3. With 5 bases removed from V and 2 bases from J, the gap between germline ends came to 16 bases. The germline V gene encodes CDR1 SGHTA and CDR2 FQGNSA. As DNA, the CDR3 is TGTGCCAGCAGCCCCTCCGGGACACGGCCTGGAAACACCATATATTTT. Translated, it gives CASSPSGTRPGNTIYF.

This clone occurred a few times. V usage is TRBV30 and J usage is TRBJ1-5; D remains unclear. This CDR3 is 16 amino acids long. With 0 bases removed from V and 4 bases from J, the gap between germline ends came to 16 bases. The germline CDR1 and CDR2 sequences are GTSNPN and SVGIG (reference sequence). The CDR3 reads CAWSVHLGSRNQPQHF. The CDR3 nucleotides are TGTGCCTGGAGTGTACATTTGGGCAGTCGTAATCAGCCCCAGCATTTT. Supplemented by reference TRBV30 and TRBJ1-5, the full variable domain reads SQTIHQWPATLVQPVGSPLSLECTVEGTSNPNLYWYRQAAGRGLQLLFYSVGIGQISSEVPQNLSASRPQDRQFILSSKKLLLSDSGFYLCAWSVHLGSRNQPQHFGDGTRLSIL.

This CDR3 is CASSPGTSGASTDTQYF. CDR3 in DNA: TGTGCCAGCAGCCCCGGGACTAGCGGGGCCTCCACAGATACGCAGTATTTT. This chain links TRBV11-3 with TRBJ2-3; TRBD2 matches at 13 bases. Germline-derived CDR1 and CDR2 are SGHNT and YENEEA. There are 17 residues in the CDR3. V trimming: 5 bases; J trimming: 2 bases; junction bases outside the gene matches: 7.

This sequence joins TRBV6-5 and TRBJ1-6; 7 bases match TRBD1. Germline lookup yields CDR1 MNHEY and CDR2 SVGAGI. V shed 5 bases and J 7 bases; nucleotides not matched to a gene: 5. CDR3 size: 14 residues. The CDR3 loop reads CASSLETGNSPLHF. DNA for the CDR3: TGTGCCAGCAGTCTCGAGACAGGGAATTCACCCCTCCACTTT.

The chain has TRBV18 and TRBJ2-2, with D maybe TRBD1 (6 bases). In germline, CDR1 is KGHSH, CDR2 LQKENI. The CDR3 totals 14 residues. V was trimmed by 5 bases and J by 3 bases, leaving 10 bases between them. The CDR3 DNA reads as TGTGCCAGCTCATTACAGGGCTACACCGGGGAGCTGTTTTTT. This sequence encodes CASSLQGYTGELFF.

The V gene is TRBV6-2 or TRBV6-3, the J gene TRBJ2-7, with TRBD1 matching 7 bases. The CDR3 length is 13 residues. Trimming took 4 bases from V and 2 from J; bases not matched to a gene: 2. Germline V gene data show CDR1 as MNHEY and CDR2 as SVGEGT. CDR3 nucleotides: TGTGCCAGCAGTTCTGACAGGGCCTACGAGCAGTACTTC. Residues: CASSSDRAYEQYF.

This chain joins TRBV4-2 and TRBJ2-1; 11 nucleotides match TRBD2. From germline, CDR1 is LGHNA and CDR2 YNFKEQ. The CDR3 length is 16 residues. J was trimmed by 8 bases and V by 1 base; bases with no gene match: 7. CDR3 sequence: CASSQGNGLAGHEQFF. The CDR3 DNA sequence: TGTGCCAGCAGCCAAGGAAACGGACTAGCGGGTCATGAGCAGTTCTTC.

As regards this clone: At one boundary the junction diverges from the germline segment, which might be a read error. This chain joins TRBV5-1 and TRBJ1-2, with D perhaps matching TRBD1 (5 bases). The CDR3 totals 12 residues. CDR1 and CDR2 (germline): SGHRS, YFSETQ. CDR3 sequence (DNA): TGCGCCAGCAGATTGGACAAGTATGGCTACACCTTC. It specifies CASRLDKYGYTF.

The V gene is TRBV6-5, the J gene TRBJ1-1; no firm D call. This CDR3 has 12 amino acids. Germline CDR1 reads MNHEY; CDR2 reads SVGAGI. V gave up 6 bases and J gave up 3 bases, with 8 bases separating them. The CDR3 sequence is CASRGLYTEAFF. DNA of the CDR3: TGTGCCAGCAGAGGACTTTACACTGAAGCTTTCTTT.

The V and J genes are TRBV7-3 and TRBJ2-1; TRBD2 matches at 11 bases. The length of the CDR3 is 15 residues. The J segment lost 4 bases and the V segment lost 6 bases, leaving 5 bases of the junction unmatched. Germline V gene sequence: CDR1 SGHTA, CDR2 FQGTGA. CDR3 sequence (DNA): TGTGCCAGCAGTACCGGGACTAGCGGTTACAATGAGCAGTTCTTC. As protein: CASSTGTSGYNEQFF.

This sequence joins TRBV2 and TRBJ1-5, with D perhaps matching TRBD1 (6 bases). V dropped 6 bases and J dropped 15 bases, with 15 bases sitting between them. Germline V gene data show CDR1 as SNHLY and CDR2 as FYNNEI. There are 11 residues in the CDR3. CDR3 DNA: TGTGCCAGCAGCTTCCGGGACAAACCGCATTTT. Translation: CASSFRDKPHF.

J is TRBJ1-3 and V is TRBV19, with no clear D. The germline V gene has CDR1 LNHDA and CDR2 SQIVND (reference sequence). This CDR3 region has 14 residues. V shed 5 bases and J shed 4 bases, with 12 bases lying between them. The CDR3 DNA reads as TGTGCCAGTAGTTTGAAAGACTACGGAAACACCATATATTTT. As protein: CASSLKDYGNTIYF.

The J gene is TRBJ1-2, the V gene TRBV28, with 8 positions matching TRBD1. The CDR3 is made up of 15 amino acids. V lost 5 bases to trimming and J lost 8 bases; unmatched junction nucleotides: 13. CDR1 MDHEN and CDR2 SYDVKM come from the germline V gene. The CDR3 loop is CASSGGAGGLWGYTF. For the CDR3, the DNA is TGTGCCAGCAGTGGCGGGGCAGGGGGCTTGTGGGGCTACACCTTC.

The chain recombines TRBV7-2 with TRBJ1-2, with D possibly matching TRBD1 (5 bases). V lost 4 bases and J lost 8, with 26 bases in between. The CDR3 sequence is 17 residues long. Germline CDR1 and CDR2: SGHTA and FQGNSA. This CDR3 reads CASSSPKGAARFIGYTF. CDR3 in DNA: TGTGCCAGCAGCTCTCCTAAAGGGGCGGCCAGATTCATCGGCTACACCTTC.

The rearrangement joins TRBV5-6 to TRBJ1-2; no definite D call. Germline V lookup: CDR1 SGHDT, CDR2 YYEEEE. V was pared by 4 bases and J by 0 bases, with 16 bases between. The CDR3 is 16 amino acids. In DNA, the CDR3 is TGTGCCAGCAGCCCCAATGGTTACAGTCCTAACTATGGCTACACCTTC. Translation: CASSPNGYSPNYGYTF. Full variable domain (outside the CDR3, taken from reference TRBV5-6 and TRBJ1-2): DAGVTQSPTHLIKTRGQQVTLRCSPKSGHDTVSWYQQALGQGPQFIFQYYEEEERQRGNFPDRFSGHQFPNYSSELNVNALLLGDSALYLCASSPNGYSPNYGYTFGSGTRLTVV.